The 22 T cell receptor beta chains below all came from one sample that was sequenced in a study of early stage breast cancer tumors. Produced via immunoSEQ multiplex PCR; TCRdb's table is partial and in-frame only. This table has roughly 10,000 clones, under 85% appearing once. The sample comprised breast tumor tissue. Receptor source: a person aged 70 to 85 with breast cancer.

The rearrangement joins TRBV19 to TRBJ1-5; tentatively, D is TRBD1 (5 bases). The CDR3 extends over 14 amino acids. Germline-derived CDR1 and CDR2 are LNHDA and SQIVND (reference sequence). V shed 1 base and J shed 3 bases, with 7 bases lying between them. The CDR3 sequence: CASSIAGSNQPQHF. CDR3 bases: TGTGCCAGTAGTATAGCAGGGTCCAATCAGCCCCAGCATTTT.

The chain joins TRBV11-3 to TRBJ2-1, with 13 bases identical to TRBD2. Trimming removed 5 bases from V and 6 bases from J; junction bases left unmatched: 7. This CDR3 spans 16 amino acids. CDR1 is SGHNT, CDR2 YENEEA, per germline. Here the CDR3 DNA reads TGTGCCAGCAGCCGCTATACTAGCGGGGGGGGCAATGAGCAGTTCTTC. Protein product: CASSRYTSGGGNEQFF.

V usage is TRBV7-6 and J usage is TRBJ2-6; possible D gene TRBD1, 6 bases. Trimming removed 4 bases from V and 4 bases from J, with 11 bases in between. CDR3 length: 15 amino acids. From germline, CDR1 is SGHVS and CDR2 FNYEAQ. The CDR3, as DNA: TGTGCCAGCAGCTCGACAGGATCCGGGGCCAACGTCCTGACTTTC. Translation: CASSSTGSGANVLTF.

This chain's CDR3 is CASSQGRSSYEQYF. The CDR3 DNA is TGTGCCAGCAGCCAGGGCAGGAGCTCCTACGAGCAGTACTTC. The V gene is TRBV7-2, the J gene TRBJ2-7; D is perhaps TRBD1 (5 bases). This CDR3 contains 14 residues. Germline V gives CDR1 SGHTA, CDR2 FQGNSA. V lost 5 bases and J lost 0, with 11 bases in between.

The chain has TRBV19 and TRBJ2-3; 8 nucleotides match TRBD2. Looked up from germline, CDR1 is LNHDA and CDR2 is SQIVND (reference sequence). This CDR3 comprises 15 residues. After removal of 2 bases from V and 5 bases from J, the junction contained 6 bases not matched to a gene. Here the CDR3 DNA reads TGTGCCAGTAGTATAAGGAGCGGGAGTAAAGATACGCAGTATTTT. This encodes CASSIRSGSKDTQYF.

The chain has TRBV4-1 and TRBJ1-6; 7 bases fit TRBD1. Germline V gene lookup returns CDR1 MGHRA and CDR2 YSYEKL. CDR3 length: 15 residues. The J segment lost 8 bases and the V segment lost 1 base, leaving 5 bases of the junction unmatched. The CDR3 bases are TGCGCCAGCAGCCAAGGGGGACAGCAATATTCACCCCTCCACTTT. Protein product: CASSQGGQQYSPLHF.

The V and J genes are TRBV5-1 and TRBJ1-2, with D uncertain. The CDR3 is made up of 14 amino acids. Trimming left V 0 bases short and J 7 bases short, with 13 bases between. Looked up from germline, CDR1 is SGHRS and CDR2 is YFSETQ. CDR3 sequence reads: CASSLGGYEAGYTF. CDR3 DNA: TGCGCCAGCAGCTTGGGAGGGTACGAGGCTGGCTACACCTTC. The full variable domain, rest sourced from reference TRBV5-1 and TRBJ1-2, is KAGVTQTPRYLIKTRGQQVTLSCSPISGHRSVSWYQQTPGQGLQFLFEYFSETQRNKGNFPGRFSGRQFSNSRSEMNVSTLELGDSALYLCASSLGGYEAGYTFGSGTRLTVV.

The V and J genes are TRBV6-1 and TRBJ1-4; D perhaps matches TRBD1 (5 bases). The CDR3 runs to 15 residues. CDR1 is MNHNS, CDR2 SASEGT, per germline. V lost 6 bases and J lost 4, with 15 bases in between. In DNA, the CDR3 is TGTGCCAGCAGAATTCAAGGGGCCTTTAATGAAAAACTGTTTTTT. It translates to CASRIQGAFNEKLFF.

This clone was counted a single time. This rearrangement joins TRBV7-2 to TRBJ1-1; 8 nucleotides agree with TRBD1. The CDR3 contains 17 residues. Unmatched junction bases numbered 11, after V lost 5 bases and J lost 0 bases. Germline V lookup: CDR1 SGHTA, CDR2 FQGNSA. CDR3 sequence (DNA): TGTGCCAGCAGCAAAGGTGGGACAGGTGGAATGAACACTGAAGCTTTCTTT. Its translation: CASSKGGTGGMNTEAFF.

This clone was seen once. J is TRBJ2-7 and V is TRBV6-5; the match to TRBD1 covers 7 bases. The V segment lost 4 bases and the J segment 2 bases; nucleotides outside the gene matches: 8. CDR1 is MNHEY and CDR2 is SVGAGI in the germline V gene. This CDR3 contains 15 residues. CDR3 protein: CASSSQGQTTYEQYF. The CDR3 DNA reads TGTGCCAGCAGTTCGCAGGGACAGACGACCTACGAGCAGTACTTC.

The CDR3 bases are TGTGCCAGCAGTCCCTACCGTACTAGATCCGGGGAGCTGTTTTTT. Its translation is CASSPYRTRSGELFF. This chain uses TRBV28 with TRBJ2-2, with a possible D match to TRBD2 (5 bases). In germline, CDR1 is MDHEN, CDR2 SYDVKM. The CDR3 contains 15 residues. V dropped 5 bases and J dropped 6 bases, with 16 bases sitting between them.

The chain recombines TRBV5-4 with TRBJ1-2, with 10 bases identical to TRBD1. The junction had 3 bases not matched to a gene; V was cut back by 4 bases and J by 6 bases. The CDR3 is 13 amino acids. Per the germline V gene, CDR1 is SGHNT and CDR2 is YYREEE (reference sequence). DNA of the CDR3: TGTGCCAGCAGCAGGACAGGGGGAAATGGCTACACCTTC. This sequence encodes CASSRTGGNGYTF.

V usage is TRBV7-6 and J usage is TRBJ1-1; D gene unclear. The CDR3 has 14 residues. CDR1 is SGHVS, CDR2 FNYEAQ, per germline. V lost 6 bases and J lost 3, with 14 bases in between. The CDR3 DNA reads TGTGCCAGCAGGAGGACTCCCGAGGACACTGAAGCTTTCTTT. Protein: CASRRTPEDTEAFF.

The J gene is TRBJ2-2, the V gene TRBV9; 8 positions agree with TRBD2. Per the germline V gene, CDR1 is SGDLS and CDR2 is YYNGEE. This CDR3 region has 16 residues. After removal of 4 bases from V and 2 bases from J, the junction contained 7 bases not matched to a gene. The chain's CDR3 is CASSSREGGNTGELFF. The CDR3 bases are TGTGCCAGCAGCTCCCGGGAGGGTGGAAACACCGGGGAGCTGTTTTTT.

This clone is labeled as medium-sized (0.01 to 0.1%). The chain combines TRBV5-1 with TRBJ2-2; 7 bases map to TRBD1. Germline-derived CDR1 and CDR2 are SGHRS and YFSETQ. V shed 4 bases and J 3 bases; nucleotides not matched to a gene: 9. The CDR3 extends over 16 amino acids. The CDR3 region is CASSTLAGTDTGELFF. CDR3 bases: TGCGCCAGCAGCACCCTTGCCGGGACAGACACCGGGGAGCTGTTTTTT.

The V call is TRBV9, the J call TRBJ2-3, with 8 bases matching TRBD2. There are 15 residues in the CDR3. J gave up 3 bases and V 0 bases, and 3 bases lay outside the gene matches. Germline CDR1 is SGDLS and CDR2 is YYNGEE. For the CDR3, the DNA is TGTGCCAGCAGCGTAGGACTAGCGCGGACAGATACGCAGTATTTT. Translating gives CASSVGLARTDTQYF.

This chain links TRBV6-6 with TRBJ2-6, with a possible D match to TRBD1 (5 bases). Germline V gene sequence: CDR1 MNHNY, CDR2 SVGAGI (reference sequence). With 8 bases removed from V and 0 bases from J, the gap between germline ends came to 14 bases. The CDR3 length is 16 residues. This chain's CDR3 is CASELNQGSGANVLTF. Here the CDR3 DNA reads TGTGCCAGCGAATTAAACCAGGGCTCTGGGGCCAACGTCCTGACTTTC.

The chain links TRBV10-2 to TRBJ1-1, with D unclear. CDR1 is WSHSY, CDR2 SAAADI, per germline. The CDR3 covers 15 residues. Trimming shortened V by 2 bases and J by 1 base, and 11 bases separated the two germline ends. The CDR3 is CASSEIGSANTEAFF. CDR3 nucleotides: TGCGCCAGCAGTGAGATCGGCAGCGCGAACACTGAAGCTTTCTTT.

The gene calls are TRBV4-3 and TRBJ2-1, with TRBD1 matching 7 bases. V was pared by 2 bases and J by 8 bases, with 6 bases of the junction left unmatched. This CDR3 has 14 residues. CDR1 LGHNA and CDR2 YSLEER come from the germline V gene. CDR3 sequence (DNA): TGCGCCAGCAGCCAAAGTAGGGGGCGGGATGAGCAGTTCTTC. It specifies CASSQSRGRDEQFF.

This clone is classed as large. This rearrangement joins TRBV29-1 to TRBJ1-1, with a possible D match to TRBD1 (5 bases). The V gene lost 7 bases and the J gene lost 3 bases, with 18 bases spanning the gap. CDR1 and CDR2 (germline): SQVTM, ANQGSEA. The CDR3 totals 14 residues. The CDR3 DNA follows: TGCAGCGCTCTGACAGCGGAGGGTCACACTGAAGCTTTCTTT. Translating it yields CSALTAEGHTEAFF.

The CDR3 DNA follows: TGTGCCAGCAGCTTTCGGGGTGGCTACACCTTC. Translation: CASSFRGGYTF. The chain employs TRBV5-6 and TRBJ1-2; no firm D call. Per the germline V gene, CDR1 is SGHDT and CDR2 is YYEEEE. V dropped 2 bases and J dropped 7 bases, with 6 bases sitting between them. The CDR3 extends over 11 amino acids.

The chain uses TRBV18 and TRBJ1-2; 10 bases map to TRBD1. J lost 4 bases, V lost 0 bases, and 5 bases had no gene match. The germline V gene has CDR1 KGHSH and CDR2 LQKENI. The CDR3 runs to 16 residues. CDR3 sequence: CASSPPLTGGLYGYTF. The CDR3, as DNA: TGTGCCAGCTCACCACCGTTGACAGGGGGCCTCTATGGCTACACCTTC. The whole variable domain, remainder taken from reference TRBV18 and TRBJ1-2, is NAGVMQNPRHLVRRRGQEARLRCSPMKGHSHVYWYRQLPEEGLKFMVYLQKENIIDESGMPKERFSAEFPKEGPSILRIQQVVRGDSAAYFCASSPPLTGGLYGYTFGSGTRLTVV.